This TCR beta chain was identified in a study of OX40 agonist ivuxolimab in advanced cancers. Overall study: Among those enrolled, mean age was approximately 60 years (range about 23 to 85) and about 82% were male. Partial responses were seen in three patients, one with hepatocellular carcinoma and two with cutaneous melanoma.

There are 15 residues in the CDR3. Germline CDR1 is SGHNT and CDR2 is YENEEA. The germline V and J ends were trimmed by 5 bases and 2 bases, with 15 bases remaining between them. Concerning this clone itself: What it binds is unknown.

Points from the study as a whole: CD8+ T cells showed, on average, more clonal expansion than CD4+ cells.

This table comes from immunoSEQ multiplex PCR, and its TCRdb copy is limited to in-frame clones, with some not included. The sample gives about 50,000 clones, roughly 81% of which show up once; 0.95% to 1.5% is in the top ten. The chain has TRBV11-3 and TRBJ2-5; D assignment may be TRBD1 or TRBD2 (6 bases each). Sequencing used CD4+ or CD8+ T cells sorted from blood, obtained in a trial of the OX40 agonist ivuxolimab. The sequence was collected from an adult with an advanced solid tumor such as melanoma, head and neck, liver or kidney cancer. DNA of the CDR3: TGTGCCAGCAGCCGTAAGGGGGGCATACAAGAGACCCAGTACTTC. Residues: CASSRKGGIQETQYF.